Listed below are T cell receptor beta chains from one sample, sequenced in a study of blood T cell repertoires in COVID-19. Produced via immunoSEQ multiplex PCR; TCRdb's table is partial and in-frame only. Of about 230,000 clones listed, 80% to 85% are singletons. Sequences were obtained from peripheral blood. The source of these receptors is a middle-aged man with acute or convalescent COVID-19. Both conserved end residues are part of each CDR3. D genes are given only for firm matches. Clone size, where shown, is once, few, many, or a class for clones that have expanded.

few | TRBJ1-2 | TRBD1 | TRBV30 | CAWSNPRTGDYGYTF | TGTGCCTGGAGTAACCCCAGGACAGGGGATTATGGCTACACCTTC
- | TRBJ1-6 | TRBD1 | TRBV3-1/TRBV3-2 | CASSQVFRGLSPLHF | TGTGCCAGCAGCCAAGTATTCAGGGGGCTTTCACCCCTCCACTTT
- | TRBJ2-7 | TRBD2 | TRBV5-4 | CASSGLAGRGEQYF | TGTGCCAGCAGCGGACTAGCGGGGCGCGGCGAGCAGTACTTC
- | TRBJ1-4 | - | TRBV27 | CASSVAATNEKLFF | TGTGCCAGCAGCGTAGCAGCAACTAATGAAAAACTGTTTTTT
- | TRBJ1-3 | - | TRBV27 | CASSRARAGNTIYF | TGTGCCAGCAGCCGCGCCAGGGCTGGAAACACCATATATTTT
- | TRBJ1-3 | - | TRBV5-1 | CASSLAGDSSGNTIYF | TGCGCCAGCAGCTTGGCCGGGGATAGCTCTGGAAACACCATATATTTT
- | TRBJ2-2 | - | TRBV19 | CASSYERPPNTGELFF | TGTGCCAGTAGTTATGAGCGGCCCCCGAACACCGGGGAGCTGTTTTTT
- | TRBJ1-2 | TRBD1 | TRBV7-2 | CASSLATGLGARAGYTF | TGTGCCAGCAGCTTAGCGACAGGGCTCGGTGCCCGCGCAGGCTACACCTTC
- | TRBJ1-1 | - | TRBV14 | CASSHTLRGNTEAFF | TGTGCCAGCAGCCATACCTTGAGAGGGAACACTGAAGCTTTCTTT
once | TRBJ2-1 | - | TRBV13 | CASSGRTGMDEQFF | TGTGCCAGCAGCGGACGAACAGGGATGGATGAGCAGTTCTTC
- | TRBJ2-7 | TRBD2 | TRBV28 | CASSPIGPGRGVSSYEQYF | TGTGCCAGCAGTCCTATCGGACCCGGACGGGGGGTCAGCTCCTACGAGCAGTACTTC
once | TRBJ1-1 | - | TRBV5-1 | CASRSGQGNTEAFF | TGCGCCAGCAGATCTGGGCAAGGGAACACTGAAGCTTTCTTT
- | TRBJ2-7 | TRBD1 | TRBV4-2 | CASSLTTGPSGMSYEQYF | TGTGCCAGCAGCCTGACGACAGGGCCCTCGGGGATGTCCTACGAGCAGTACTTC
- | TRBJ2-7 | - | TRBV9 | CASSSHLFAGDEQYF | TGTGCCAGCAGCTCCCACCTATTCGCGGGCGACGAGCAGTACTTC
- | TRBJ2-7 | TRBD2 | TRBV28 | CASSLFPLAGASYEQYF | TGTGCCAGCAGTTTATTCCCACTAGCGGGAGCATCCTACGAGCAGTACTTC
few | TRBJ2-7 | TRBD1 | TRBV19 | CASSARDRGYEQYF | TGTGCCAGTAGTGCCCGGGACAGGGGTTACGAGCAGTACTTC
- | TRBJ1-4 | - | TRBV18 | CASALRGNEKLFF | TGTGCCAGCGCACTACGAGGGAATGAAAAACTGTTTTTT
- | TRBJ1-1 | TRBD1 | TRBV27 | CASGGSWVDRGNMNTEAFF | TGTGCCAGCGGGGGGTCCTGGGTGGACAGGGGGAATATGAACACTGAAGCTTTCTTT
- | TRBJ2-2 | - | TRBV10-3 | CAISGENGELFF | TGTGCCATCAGTGGCGAGAACGGGGAGCTGTTTTTT
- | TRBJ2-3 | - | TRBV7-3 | CASSLRASPGDTQYF | TGTGCCAGCAGCTTAAGGGCTTCTCCTGGCGATACGCAGTATTTT
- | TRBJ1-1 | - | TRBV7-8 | CASSLGTRAFF | TGTGCCAGCAGCTTAGGGACTAGAGCTTTCTTT
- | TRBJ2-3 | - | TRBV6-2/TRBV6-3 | CASSRSASTDTQYF | TGTGCCAGCAGTAGAAGCGCTAGCACAGATACGCAGTATTTT
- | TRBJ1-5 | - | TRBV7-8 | CASSLVNRKTDSNQPQHF | TGTGCCAGCAGCTTAGTTAACAGGAAGACGGATAGCAATCAGCCCCAGCATTTT
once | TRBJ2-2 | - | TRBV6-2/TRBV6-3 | CASSPTEAPGELFF | TGTGCCAGCAGCCCAACGGAGGCCCCCGGGGAGCTGTTTTTT
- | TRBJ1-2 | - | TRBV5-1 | CASSQGLAGYTF | TGCGCCAGCAGCCAGGGCTTAGCCGGCTACACCTTC
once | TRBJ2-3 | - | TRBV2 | CASRTAARSTDTQYF | TGTGCCAGCAGGACGGCAGCGAGGAGCACAGATACGCAGTATTTT
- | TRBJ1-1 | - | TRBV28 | CATSGHRNTEAFF | TGTGCCACCTCGGGACACCGGAACACTGAAGCTTTCTTT
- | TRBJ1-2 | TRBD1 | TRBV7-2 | CASSLAQGENGYTF | TGTGCCAGCAGCTTAGCACAGGGGGAGAATGGCTACACCTTC
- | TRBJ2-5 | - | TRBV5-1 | CASSPWEEVETQYF | TGCGCCAGCAGCCCTTGGGAGGAGGTAGAGACCCAGTACTTC
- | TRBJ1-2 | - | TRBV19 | CASSIDWGHLDGYTF | TGTGCCAGTAGTATAGATTGGGGGCATTTGGATGGCTACACCTTC
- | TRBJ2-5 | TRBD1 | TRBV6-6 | CARQDRGLETQYF | TGTGCCAGACAAGACAGGGGTTTGGAGACCCAGTACTTC
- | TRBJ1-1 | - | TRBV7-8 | CASSLALIYTEAFF | TGTGCCAGCAGCTTAGCGTTAATATACACTGAAGCTTTCTTT
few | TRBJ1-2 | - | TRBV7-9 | CASRLGGLNYGYTF | TGTGCCAGCAGGCTGGGGGGATTGAACTATGGCTACACCTTC
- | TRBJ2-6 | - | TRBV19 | CASRKTSGANVLTF | TGTGCCAGTAGGAAAACTTCTGGGGCCAACGTCCTGACTTTC
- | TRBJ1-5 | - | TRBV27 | CASSLSTGGNQPQHF | TGTGCCAGCAGTTTATCGACGGGGGGCAATCAGCCCCAGCATTTT
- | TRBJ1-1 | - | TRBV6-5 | CASSLGRAANTEAFF | TGTGCCAGCAGCCTAGGGCGGGCTGCGAACACTGAAGCTTTCTTT
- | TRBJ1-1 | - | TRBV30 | CAWSVHQGTAFF | TGTGCCTGGAGTGTACACCAGGGAACAGCTTTCTTT
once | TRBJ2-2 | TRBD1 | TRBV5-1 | CASSRDSPHTGELFF | TGCGCCAGCAGCCGGGACAGCCCGCACACCGGGGAGCTGTTTTTT
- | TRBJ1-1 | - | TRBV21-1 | CASSNRYEAFF | TGTGCCAGCAGCAACAGATATGAAGCTTTCTTT
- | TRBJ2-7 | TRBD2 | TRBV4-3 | CASSQDTTSGSSYEQYF | TGCGCCAGCAGCCAAGATACCACTAGCGGCAGCTCCTACGAGCAGTACTTC
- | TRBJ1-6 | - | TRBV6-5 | CASSFSENSPLHF | TGTGCCAGCAGTTTCTCCGAGAATTCACCCCTCCACTTT
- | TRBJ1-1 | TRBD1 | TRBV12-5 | CASGLGPGQGGNTEAFF | TGTGCTAGTGGTTTGGGGCCGGGACAGGGCGGGAACACTGAAGCTTTCTTT